The following is a TCR beta chain sequence with its context. No antigen is known for it. Assay used: immunoSEQ multiplex PCR; TCRdb lists only in-frame clones, some missing. The sample includes around 110,000 clones, almost 95% of them seen just once. This entry is derived from a study of T cell responses to AZD1222 COVID-19 vaccine. Study results and limitations: Breadth and depth of Spike-specific TCRs rose after two AZD1222 doses.

The J segment lost 5 bases and the V segment lost 3 bases, leaving 4 bases of the junction unmatched. The CDR3 totals 14 residues. The germline V gene has CDR1 SGDLS and CDR2 YYNGEE. This sequence was found in an adult who received the AZD1222 COVID-19 vaccine. Sequencing was performed on peripheral blood, taken 28 days after the second AZD1222 dose. The chain couples TRBV9 to TRBJ1-5; TRBD1 matches 8 bases. The CDR3 sequence is CASSAPGGDQPQHF. The CDR3 DNA sequence: TGTGCCAGCAGCGCCCCAGGGGGCGATCAGCCCCAGCATTTT.